The 20 T cell receptor beta chains reported below all come from one sample, sequenced in a study of T cells in Graves' hyperthyroidism and ophthalmopathy. From RNA transcripts, TCR beta CDR3 regions were amplified. HTBI primers were used for first-round RT-PCR of the TCR CDR3. TCRdb called the multiplex PCR reads again in MiXCR, with one record for every CDR3 protein. The sample gives 480,000 or so distinct CDR3 sequences, around an eighth of which show up once; 15% to 20% is in the top ten. The sample was blood. The receptor set was obtained from a woman aged 18-29 years with Graves' hyperthyroidism.

The V and J genes are TRBV3-1 and TRBJ2-5; D uncertain. The V gene's germline CDR1 is LGHDT and CDR2 YNNKEL (reference sequence). The V gene lost 3 bases and the J gene lost 3 bases, with 5 bases spanning the gap. The length of the CDR3 is 12 residues. CDR3 DNA: TGTGCCAGCAGCCACTTCGAAGAGACCCAGTACTTC. It yields the protein CASSHFEETQYF.

V gene TRBV19 combines with J gene TRBJ2-3, with D maybe TRBD2 (5 bases). CDR1 and CDR2 from the germline V gene are LNHDA and SQIVND (reference sequence). The CDR3 spans 15 residues. V lost 7 bases and J lost 0, with 14 bases in between. CDR3 in amino acids: CASTEDSSSTDTQYF. The DNA for the CDR3 is TGTGCCAGTACCGAGGACTCTTCTAGCACAGATACGCAGTATTTT.

This clonotype has a count of ten or more. J is TRBJ1-1 and V is TRBV16, with 8 bases that match TRBD1. Trimming removed 7 bases from V and 0 bases from J; junction bases left unmatched: 4. The CDR3 runs 14 residues. Germline lookup yields CDR1 KGHSY and CDR2 FQNENV. DNA of the CDR3: TGTGCCAGCAAAGGGGACAGGTTGAACACTGAAGCTTTCTTT. Translation gives CASKGDRLNTEAFF.

This clonotype was observed many times. The gene calls are TRBV6-1 and TRBJ2-7, with D tentatively TRBD2 (6 bases). V lost 6 bases and J lost 4, with 19 bases in between. This CDR3 comprises 15 residues. The germline CDR1 and CDR2 sequences are MNHNS and SASEGT. CDR3 sequence reads: CASSPSLSGAYEQYF. In nucleotides, the CDR3 is TGTGCCAGCAGCCCTTCCCTTAGCGGAGCTTACGAGCAGTACTTC.

This clonotype showed up many times. The chain carries TRBV18 and TRBJ2-5; TRBD2 is a possible D gene (5 bases). Looked up from germline, CDR1 is KGHSH and CDR2 is LQKENI. The CDR3 spans 17 residues. Trimming cost V 1 base and J 2 bases, with 17 bases left between them. CDR3 DNA sequence: TGTGCCAGCTCACCACTCGGCGCCGAGACGGGGCAAGAGACCCAGTACTTC. Translating gives CASSPLGAETGQETQYF.

At least ten counts were recorded for this clonotype. The chain recombines TRBV10-1 with TRBJ2-3; TRBD2 matches at 9 bases. The V and J ends lost 4 bases and 3 bases, in that order; junction bases with no gene match: 8. CDR1 WNHNN and CDR2 SYGVQD come from the germline V gene (reference sequence). The CDR3 extends over 16 amino acids. The DNA of the CDR3 is TGCGCCAGCAGTGTGACTAGCGGTAGACGGACAGATACGCAGTATTTT. Protein sequence: CASSVTSGRRTDTQYF.

The rearrangement joins TRBV6-1 to TRBJ2-5; the match to TRBD1 covers 10 bases. Germline V lookup: CDR1 MNHNS, CDR2 SASEGT. The V segment lost 8 bases and the J segment 7 bases; nucleotides outside the gene matches: 7. This CDR3 has 13 amino acids. The CDR3 sequence is CASRSGQGGTQYF. CDR3 DNA: TGTGCCAGCCGAAGCGGACAGGGGGGGACCCAGTACTTC.

The V gene is TRBV7-6, the J gene TRBJ2-5; the D gene is possibly TRBD2 (6 bases). V dropped 7 bases and J dropped 1 base, with 10 bases sitting between them. CDR1 is SGHVS, CDR2 FNYEAQ, per germline. This CDR3 comprises 13 residues. The CDR3 DNA is TGTGCCAGCAACATCGGGGGCCAAGAGACCCAGTACTTC. Its protein is CASNIGGQETQYF.

There are many counts of this clonotype. This chain links TRBV3-1 with TRBJ1-1; the D gene is possibly TRBD1 (5 bases). Germline loops: CDR1 LGHDT, CDR2 YNNKEL (reference sequence). Trimming cost V 1 base and J 4 bases, with 10 bases left between them. This CDR3 region has 14 residues. For the CDR3, the DNA is TGTGCCAGCAGCCAAGGACAGTCGACCACTGAAGCTTTCTTT. Protein product: CASSQGQSTTEAFF.

This clonotype was found many times. V is TRBV7-2 and J is TRBJ1-1; 7 bases are shared with TRBD1. V shed 5 bases, J shed 4 bases, and the junction held 7 bases outside the gene matches. CDR1 is SGHTA, CDR2 FQGNSA, per germline. CDR3 length: 14 residues. The CDR3 region is CASSRQGGSTEAFF. Written as DNA, the CDR3 is TGTGCCAGCAGCCGACAGGGAGGGAGCACTGAAGCTTTCTTT.

This clonotype appeared many times. The rearrangement links TRBV6-1 to TRBJ2-7, with D perhaps given as TRBD1 or TRBD2 (5 bases each). V was cut by 4 bases and J by 0 bases, with 13 bases left in between. Germline V CDR1 and CDR2: MNHNS, SASEGT. The length of the CDR3 is 15 residues. The CDR3: CASSVGRVSSYEQYF. CDR3 sequence (DNA): TGTGCCAGCAGTGTGGGGCGGGTTAGCTCCTACGAGCAGTACTTC.

Worth noting for this clonotype: A read error is possible here, since a much larger clone lies one base away. This chain connects TRBV5-6 to TRBJ2-7; the match to TRBD2 covers 7 bases. Trimming at V came to 4 bases and at J to 2 bases, leaving 9 bases not matched to a gene. CDR1 and CDR2 from the germline V gene are SGHDT and YYEEEE. This CDR3 has 15 amino acids. The CDR3, as DNA: TGTGCCAGCAGCCCTCGCGGGAGAGACACCTACGAGCAGTACTTC. Translating it yields CASSPRGRDTYEQYF.

At least ten counts were recorded for this clonotype. The CDR3 DNA reads TGCAGTGCTAGAGGGTCAGGGGGCCTAACTGAAGCTTTCTTT. This encodes CSARGSGGLTEAFF. The rearrangement uses TRBV20-1 and TRBJ1-1; the match to TRBD1 covers 8 bases. This CDR3 comprises 14 residues. Trimming cost V 1 base and J 5 bases; bases outside gene matches: 6. The germline CDR1 and CDR2 sequences are DFQATT and SNEGSKA (reference sequence).

This clonotype was counted a few times. This could be a read error, since a much larger clone is one nucleotide away. The chain combines TRBV14 with TRBJ2-1, with no clear D. The CDR3 contains 16 residues. Germline CDR1 SGHDN, CDR2 FVKESK. The CDR3 region has the DNA TGTACCAGCAGCCAAGAACGGTTAGGATGGAGCAATGAGCAGTTCTTC. Protein: CTSSQERLGWSNEQFF.

Points on this clonotype: This may come from a read error, since a much larger clone is one base off. This chain connects TRBV30 to TRBJ2-5; 7 nucleotides match TRBD2. The V segment lost 5 bases and the J segment 9 bases; nucleotides outside the gene matches: 15. The germline gives CDR1 GTSNPN, CDR2 SVGIG (reference sequence). The CDR3 covers 14 residues. The CDR3 region has the DNA TGTGCCTGGGAACGAGGACGCGCTCGGGAGGCCCAGTACTTC. As protein: CAWERGRAREAQYF.

This clonotype was counted only a few times. V gene TRBV18 combines with J gene TRBJ2-5, with unresolved D. The CDR3 runs 14 residues. The germline V gene has CDR1 KGHSH and CDR2 LQKENI. Trimming shortened V by 3 bases and J by 4 bases, and 12 bases separated the two germline ends. CDR3 sequence reads: CASSPKTGGETQYF. The CDR3 coding sequence is TGTGCCAGCTCACCTAAGACGGGTGGAGAGACCCAGTACTTC.

This clonotype was detected ten times or more. This chain joins TRBV12-3 or TRBV12-4 and TRBJ2-1, with TRBD1 matching 8 bases. Trimming at V came to 7 bases and at J to 10 bases, leaving 9 bases not matched to a gene. This CDR3 comprises 13 residues. CDR3 DNA: TGTGCCAGCACCCAGGGGGCCCGTGAGGAGCAGTTCTTC. It specifies CASTQGAREEQFF.

This clonotype was seen only a few times. The rearrangement uses TRBV12-3 or TRBV12-4 and TRBJ2-2; D is perhaps TRBD1 (6 bases). V was clipped by 10 bases and J by 1 base, with 10 bases between them. The CDR3 covers 13 residues. The CDR3 nucleotides read TGTGCCACCAGGGGACAGAACACCGGGGAGCTGTTTTTT. It translates to CATRGQNTGELFF.

V usage is TRBV19 and J usage is TRBJ2-7, with 7 bases that match TRBD2. Per the germline V gene, CDR1 is LNHDA and CDR2 is SQIVND (reference sequence). V lost 4 bases, J lost 7 bases, and 10 bases stayed unmatched. The CDR3 has 14 residues. The CDR3 region is CASSTAGLQLEQYF. DNA of the CDR3: TGTGCCAGTAGTACAGCGGGACTCCAGCTTGAGCAGTACTTC. The complete variable domain, with remaining parts taken from reference TRBV19 and TRBJ2-7, reads DGGITQSPKYLFRKEGQNVTLSCEQNLNHDAMYWYRQDPGQGLRLIYYSQIVNDFQKGDIAEGYSVSREKKESFPLTVTSAQKNPTAFYLCASSTAGLQLEQYFGPGTRLTVT.

The table lists this clonotype with many counts. This chain connects TRBV6-1 to TRBJ2-7; 7 nucleotides line up with TRBD2. Germline-derived CDR1 and CDR2 are MNHNS and SASEGT. The CDR3 is 15 amino acids. The trim removed 0 bases at V and 6 bases at J, leaving 8 bases unmatched. The CDR3 bases are TGTGCCAGCAGTGAAGCTAGACTAGCCACCCTCGAGCAGTACGTC. As protein: CASSEARLATLEQYV.